Listed here are 22 T cell receptor beta chains from one sample, sequenced in a study of blood T cell repertoires in COVID-19. Some clones are missing from TCRdb's copy, which holds only in-frame ones; the method was immunoSEQ multiplex PCR. This table holds approximately 83,000 clones, around four fifths found once. The sequenced material came from peripheral blood. These TCRs come from a man aged 45-65 years with acute or convalescent COVID-19.

This clone appeared a few times. The chain links TRBV27 to TRBJ1-1, with D possibly matching TRBD1 (5 bases). CDR3 length: 13 amino acids. Trimming removed 6 bases from V and 1 base from J, with 9 bases in between. Germline assignment: CDR1 MNHEY and CDR2 SMNVEV (reference sequence). CDR3 amino acids: CASRRTSNTEAFF. The CDR3 region has the DNA TGTGCCAGCAGGCGGACATCGAACACTGAAGCTTTCTTT.

The chain is built from TRBV14 and TRBJ1-1; weak D call: TRBD1 (6 bases). V lost 0 bases, J lost 8 bases, and 10 bases lay in between. The germline V gene encodes CDR1 SGHDN and CDR2 FVKESK. The CDR3 length is 13 residues. The CDR3 nucleotides are TGTGCCAGCAGCCAAGATCCGACAGGAGAAGCTTTCTTT. It encodes CASSQDPTGEAFF.

The V call is TRBV4-1, the J call TRBJ2-6, with no clear D. Trimming pared 1 base from V and 0 bases from J, leaving 13 bases between. Germline V gene lookup returns CDR1 MGHRA and CDR2 YSYEKL. The CDR3 runs 18 residues. Written as DNA, the CDR3 is TGCGCCAGCAGCCAAGTGGTAGTACTTATCTCTGGGGCCAACGTCCTGACTTTC. This sequence encodes CASSQVVVLISGANVLTF.

This chain uses TRBV11-2 with TRBJ2-7; a possible D gene is TRBD2 (6 bases). Trimming left V 3 bases short and J 1 base short, with 13 bases between. CDR3 length: 15 residues. Germline V gives CDR1 SGHAT, CDR2 FQNNGV. CDR3 sequence: CASSFISGRSYEQYF. The CDR3 bases are TGTGCCAGCAGCTTCATCAGCGGGCGGTCCTACGAGCAGTACTTC.

This rearrangement joins TRBV12-3 or TRBV12-4 to TRBJ1-1; D unclear. CDR3 size: 13 residues. The germline V and J ends were trimmed by 3 bases and 0 bases, with 5 bases remaining between them. CDR3: CASSLQVNTEAFF. CDR3 nucleotide sequence: TGTGCCAGCAGTTTGCAGGTGAACACTGAAGCTTTCTTT.

V is TRBV6-2 or TRBV6-3 and J is TRBJ1-2; a weak D match, TRBD1 (5 bases). This CDR3 comprises 14 residues. Germline-derived CDR1 and CDR2 are MNHEY and SVGEGT. Trimming pared 4 bases from V and 1 base from J, leaving 10 bases between. In nucleotides, the CDR3 is TGTGCCAGCAGTTGGACAAGGGGTAACTATGGCTACACCTTC. Translated, it gives CASSWTRGNYGYTF.

This chain's CDR3 is CASRLPGTGGLGYTF. The CDR3 nucleotides are TGTGCCAGCAGACTCCCCGGGACAGGGGGGTTAGGCTACACCTTC. The V and J genes are TRBV6-5 and TRBJ1-2; TRBD1 matches 11 bases. Germline V CDR1 and CDR2: MNHEY, SVGAGI. CDR3 length equals 15 residues. The V and J ends lost 6 bases and 8 bases, in that order; junction bases with no gene match: 11.

The chain joins TRBV3-1 (or the pseudogene TRBV3-2) to TRBJ1-2; possible D gene TRBD1, 5 bases. Deletions cut 0 bases from V and 6 bases from J, with 11 bases between. The length of the CDR3 is 14 residues. Germline-derived CDR1 and CDR2 are LGHDT and YNNKEL (reference sequence). CDR3: CASSQDQPGNGYTF. The CDR3 DNA follows: TGTGCCAGCAGCCAAGATCAGCCAGGGAATGGCTACACCTTC.

A single count supports this clone. The rearrangement links TRBV5-1 to TRBJ2-3, with D perhaps matching TRBD1 (8 bases). This CDR3 is built from 15 residues. Trimming removed 2 bases from V and 5 bases from J, with 15 bases in between. Germline V gene lookup returns CDR1 SGHRS and CDR2 YFSETQ. CDR3 sequence reads: CASSFTGGGGDTQYF. CDR3 in DNA: TGCGCCAGCAGCTTCACAGGGGGAGGGGGAGATACGCAGTATTTT.

Concerning this clone: This same CDR3 is encoded by further DNA sequences in the sample. The V gene is TRBV24-1, the J gene TRBJ1-2; D call uncertain. Germline lookup yields CDR1 KGHDR and CDR2 SFDVKD. The CDR3 contains 14 residues. Between the trimmed V and J ends, which lost 2 bases and 8 bases, there was a span of 14 bases. CDR3 nucleotides: TGTGCCACCAGTGATTCCACCGGGTATTACGGCTACACCTTC. Residues: CATSDSTGYYGYTF.

The V and J genes are TRBV18 and TRBJ2-5, with unresolved D. CDR3 length: 13 residues. Germline V gene sequence: CDR1 KGHSH, CDR2 LQKENI. Trimming left V 1 base short and J 5 bases short, with 8 bases between. The CDR3 DNA sequence: TGTGCCAGCTCACCACGGGCAGACGAGACCCAGTACTTC. Translating gives CASSPRADETQYF.

The chain joins TRBV18 to TRBJ2-7; 9 nucleotides align to TRBD1. The CDR3 spans 14 residues. Germline assignment: CDR1 KGHSH and CDR2 LQKENI. Unmatched junction bases numbered 5, after V lost 3 bases and J lost 5 bases. The CDR3 loop is CASSPGTGLNEQYF. The CDR3 bases are TGTGCCAGCTCACCTGGGACAGGGCTTAACGAGCAGTACTTC.

This chain uses TRBV6-2 or TRBV6-3 with TRBJ1-2; TRBD1 matches at 9 bases. Per the germline V gene, CDR1 is MNHEY and CDR2 is SVGEGT. The J segment lost 2 bases and the V segment lost 4 bases, leaving 8 bases of the junction unmatched. The CDR3 runs to 16 residues. CDR3 loop: CASSFRPGTGNYGYTF. The CDR3 DNA reads as TGTGCCAGCAGTTTCCGACCCGGGACAGGGAACTATGGCTACACCTTC.

This clone was picked up one time. The rearrangement joins TRBV18 to TRBJ2-2, with a tentative D call TRBD2 (6 bases). Germline V gene sequence: CDR1 KGHSH, CDR2 LQKENI. V was cut by 8 bases and J by 0 bases, with 16 bases left in between. The CDR3 is 16 amino acids. DNA of the CDR3: TGTGCCAGCCCCAAGGAGGCGGGATCGAACACCGGGGAGCTGTTTTTT. Amino acids: CASPKEAGSNTGELFF.

The chain recombines TRBV4-3 with TRBJ1-4; 8 bases map to TRBD1. The CDR3 is made up of 15 amino acids. With 1 base clipped from V and 8 bases from J, the junction kept 6 bases outside the gene matches. Germline V gene lookup returns CDR1 LGHNA and CDR2 YSLEER. CDR3 DNA sequence: TGCGCCAGCAGCCAAGCAGGGGGCCTTTGGGAAAAACTGTTTTTT. Translated, it gives CASSQAGGLWEKLFF.

The V and J genes are TRBV14 and TRBJ1-1; D call uncertain. This CDR3 is built from 12 residues. V was shortened by 0 bases and J by 8 bases, with 7 bases between the two germline ends. CDR1 is SGHDN, CDR2 FVKESK, per germline. This CDR3 reads CASSQDREEAFF. CDR3 in DNA: TGTGCCAGCAGCCAAGATCGGGAGGAAGCTTTCTTT.

The gene calls are TRBV19 and TRBJ2-2; 9 positions match TRBD2. V lost 1 base and J lost 4; bases outside the gene matches: 1. Per the germline V gene, CDR1 is LNHDA and CDR2 is SQIVND (reference sequence). The CDR3 runs to 15 residues. This chain's CDR3 is CASSIVSGGTGELFF. For the CDR3, the DNA is TGTGCCAGTAGTATAGTTAGCGGGGGCACCGGGGAGCTGTTTTTT.

The rearrangement uses TRBV2 and TRBJ1-6; 7 bases fit TRBD1. Losses at the gene ends were 6 bases for V and 10 bases for J; bases not matched to a gene: 3. This CDR3 region has 12 residues. Looked up from germline, CDR1 is SNHLY and CDR2 is FYNNEI. CDR3 sequence (DNA): TGTGCCAGCAGCGCAGGGGGATCACCCCTCCACTTT. This sequence encodes CASSAGGSPLHF.

The V call is TRBV7-3, the J call TRBJ2-1; 8 bases fit TRBD1. The V gene end was trimmed by 5 bases and the J gene end by 5 bases; junction bases not matched to a gene: 8. Germline V gives CDR1 SGHTA, CDR2 FQGTGA. This CDR3 has 15 residues. The chain's CDR3 is CASSPRQGANNEQFF. The CDR3 bases are TGTGCCAGCAGCCCCCGGCAGGGGGCCAACAATGAGCAGTTCTTC.

This chain links TRBV3-1 (or the pseudogene TRBV3-2) with TRBJ2-7; D might be TRBD2 (5 bases). CDR1 LGHDT and CDR2 YNNKEL come from the germline V gene (reference sequence). Trimming removed 1 base at V and 2 bases at J, with 9 bases between. This CDR3 region has 14 residues. CDR3 nucleotides: TGTGCCAGCAGCCAAGGCGGGCACACCTACGAGCAGTACTTC. Translation gives CASSQGGHTYEQYF.

The V gene is TRBV30, the J gene TRBJ1-2, with D maybe TRBD1 (5 bases). Deletions cut 2 bases from V and 8 bases from J, with 21 bases between. This CDR3 is built from 15 residues. CDR1 and CDR2 from the germline V gene are GTSNPN and SVGIG (reference sequence). The CDR3 bases are TGTGCCTGGAGTACCAAATCGACGGGGGTACCGGGCTACACCTTC. The encoded protein is CAWSTKSTGVPGYTF.

The V and J genes are TRBV6-5 and TRBJ2-1; TRBD2 agrees at 9 bases. The CDR3 length is 14 residues. The V gene's germline CDR1 is MNHEY and CDR2 SVGAGI. V was clipped by 6 bases and J by 8 bases; unmatched bases: 8. The CDR3 region is CASRRGASGDEQFF. Written as DNA, the CDR3 is TGTGCCAGCAGGAGAGGGGCTAGCGGGGATGAGCAGTTCTTC.